The 8 T cell receptor beta chains below all came from one sample that was sequenced in a study of T cell repertoires in cytomegalovirus infection. These receptors' antigens are unknown. One entry per CDR3 protein results from TCRdb running MiXCR on the reads. Here the sample spans about 69,000 distinct CDR3 sequences, about 26% being singletons. This specimen was CD8+ T cells from cultured PBMCs, taken from culture after CMV antigen stimulation. Receptors originate from a human donor in good health (CMV status not recorded). Some clones in this sample may be carry-over from other donors' samples.

This clonotype has a count of ten or more. The CDR3 sequence is CSAPPGQKNYGYTF. The DNA for the CDR3 is TGCAGTGCCCCCCCGGGACAGAAAAACTATGGCTACACCTTC. The chain is built from TRBV20-1 and TRBJ1-2; 7 bases line up with TRBD1. CDR1 and CDR2 (germline): DFQATT, SNEGSKA (reference sequence). V gave up 6 bases and J gave up 2 bases; unmatched junction bases: 9. The CDR3 extends over 14 amino acids.

This clonotype was counted ten times or more. This rearrangement joins TRBV28 to TRBJ2-1; no firm D call. V shed 6 bases and J shed 10 bases, with 13 bases lying between them. Germline V lookup: CDR1 MDHEN, CDR2 SYDVKM. This CDR3 is 12 amino acids long. This CDR3 reads CASSTSVREQFF. The CDR3 nucleotides read TGTGCCAGCAGCACATCAGTTCGGGAGCAGTTCTTC. Full variable domain (rest looked up from reference TRBV28 and TRBJ2-1): DVKVTQSSRYLVKRTGEKVFLECVQDMDHENMFWYRQDPGLGLRLIYFSYDVKMKEKGDIPEGYSVSREKKERFSLILESASTNQTSMYLCASSTSVREQFFGPGTRLTVL.

The V and J genes are TRBV20-1 and TRBJ2-1; 8 bases are a match to TRBD2. In germline, CDR1 is DFQATT, CDR2 SNEGSKA (reference sequence). The CDR3 totals 17 residues. Trimming cost V 0 bases and J 3 bases; bases outside gene matches: 10. In nucleotides, the CDR3 is TGCAGTGCTAGAGATCTCCGGGAGGGCCGACACTACAATGAGCAGTTCTTC. It translates to CSARDLREGRHYNEQFF.

J is TRBJ1-5 and V is TRBV6-6; the match to TRBD1 covers 8 bases. Germline CDR1 and CDR2: MNHNY and SVGAGI (reference sequence). This CDR3 is 16 amino acids long. Trimming took 6 bases from V and 2 from J; bases not matched to a gene: 9. The CDR3 spells CASSSGMTGGNQPQHF. For the CDR3, the DNA is TGTGCCAGCAGCTCTGGAATGACAGGGGGCAATCAGCCCCAGCATTTT.

A few counts support this clonotype. V and J are TRBV6-5 and TRBJ2-7; 12 positions agree with TRBD2. From germline, CDR1 is MNHEY and CDR2 SVGAGI. The CDR3 spans 14 residues. V lost 5 bases, J lost 7 bases, and 6 bases stayed unmatched. CDR3 in amino acids: CASSPTSGSSEQYF. In nucleotides, the CDR3 is TGTGCCAGCAGTCCGACTAGCGGGAGTTCTGAGCAGTACTTC.

The chain recombines TRBV7-3 with TRBJ1-3; possible D gene TRBD1, 6 bases. The V gene's germline CDR1 is SGHTA and CDR2 FQGTGA. This CDR3 region has 12 residues. Trimming stripped 7 bases from V and 6 bases from J, with 10 bases between. This chain's CDR3 is CASKGTKNTIYF. The CDR3 DNA reads TGTGCCAGCAAGGGGACAAAAAACACCATATATTTT.

This clonotype was observed a handful of times. The rearrangement uses TRBV7-9 and TRBJ2-1; maybe TRBD2 (5 bases). Trimming left V 5 bases short and J 6 bases short, with 17 bases between. This CDR3 has 15 residues. Germline V gene sequence: CDR1 SEHNR, CDR2 FQNEAQ (reference sequence). CDR3 nucleotide sequence: TGTGCCAGCAGCCCCGGCGGGTTAACCCGCAATGAGCAGTTCTTC. This encodes CASSPGGLTRNEQFF.

This chain links TRBV7-9 with TRBJ2-7; 12 nucleotides line up with TRBD2. The CDR3 contains 16 residues. Germline lookup yields CDR1 SEHNR and CDR2 FQNEAQ (reference sequence). Losses at the gene ends were 2 bases for V and 0 bases for J; bases not matched to a gene: 2. The CDR3 DNA sequence: TGTGCCAGCAGCTTAAGACTAGCGGGGGACTCCTACGAGCAGTACTTC. It specifies CASSLRLAGDSYEQYF.